Included here is one TCR beta chain sequence, with context. This clone was seen a handful of times. The specificity of this receptor is unknown. There are no base qualities to consult, and no much larger clone falls within one base. Peripheral blood and lesional scalp punch biopsies were obtained from patients with alopecia areata. PBMCs were isolated by density centrifugation and stained for CD3, CD4 and CD8, and CD4+ and CD8+ T cells were sorted on a FACSAria. This sample is drawn from a study of CD8+ T cells in alopecia areata (dated 2018 in TCRdb). Broadly, across the study: Treated patients were enrolled in an open-label pilot trial of oral tofacitinib at 5 to 10 mg twice daily for moderate-to-severe alopecia areata. Patients received tofacitinib for 6 to 18 months and were then followed off drug for 6 months to check for delayed response and recurrence. To study T cell clonal expansion in alopecia areata, the researchers applied high-throughput TCRbeta sequencing to both the C3H/HeJ mouse model and human patients. Scalp tissue and sorted CD4+ and CD8+ peripheral blood T cells from patchy and totalis/universalis alopecia areata patients and from healthy controls were covered by human TCRbeta sequencing. Biopsies were taken from tofacitinib-treated patients at baseline and at 4 and 24 weeks of treatment, and a later scalp biopsy was taken in several of the tofacitinib-treated patients. Clonality in the scalp was compared among normal scalp (n=4), patchy alopecia areata scalp (n=8), and alopecia totalis/universalis scalp (n=8). RNA was extracted with the PAXgene miRNA kit for fixed scalp, the miRNeasy kit for PBMCs, and the RNeasy kit for mouse skin. immunoSEQ multiplex PCR using 35 Vbeta forward primers and 13 Jbeta reverse primers was used to amplify TCRbeta CDR3 regions.

The germline V gene encodes CDR1 MNHEY and CDR2 SMNVEV (reference sequence). The CDR3 runs 14 residues from the cysteine to the phenylalanine. Only the CDR3 portion is preserved as DNA: 42 bases, with reading frame beginning at the first base. A distance of 9 bases separates the germline ends of V and J, which lose 3 bases and 1 base respectively. Libraries were made using the immunoSEQ multiplex PCR assay. For TCR sequencing, RNA was extracted from every sample and reverse transcribed into cDNA to serve as template. SuperScript III was used for first-strand cDNA synthesis, primed with a 2:1 mix of oligo-dT and random hexamers. Amplification bias was assessed with a synthetic immune receptor repertoire, and residual bias was removed computationally. Per the source publication's procedure: Raw reads were preprocessed to remove errors, and CDR3 was defined according to IMGT conventions as the region from the conserved cysteine to phenylalanine. Clonality was computed as 1 minus the Shannon entropy, with the entropy normalized by log2 of the number of productive unique TCRs. Whether scalp clones were CD4 or CD8 was inferred by matching scalp TCRbeta sequences against CD4 and CD8 repertoires sorted from blood. TCRdb retrieved this table from immuneACCESS and kept in-frame rearrangements only. Not all clones are present; in checked studies, unresolved V genes account for under half, and no reason is known for the remainder. D and trimming were read from the DNA, whereas the V and J calls and clone size are those reported in that table. The table for this sample lists about 150,000 clones; approximately 50% of them were counted only once. The leading ten clones occupy approximately 6.6% of the sample.

What the authors observed across the whole study: Lesional scalp, especially in alopecia totalis/universalis, showed higher clonality and more expanded CD8+ clones than normal scalp, suggesting antigenic drive. Unlike mouse skin, where gammadelta T cells dominate, normal human skin contains resident alphabeta T cells that get sequenced too, which complicates analysis of the scalp TCR repertoire. Compared with mice, TCR sequences shared between patients were less clear, possibly partly because of HLA diversity across the patient population.

What was sequenced was CD4+ T cells sorted from blood. The clonotype comes from a human donor with alopecia areata. Here the chain combines TRBV27 and TRBJ2-5, with the D segment identity uncertain. The DNA is as follows: TGTGCCAGCAGTTTCTCTCACTCCCAAGAGACCCAGTACTTC. The resulting protein is CASSFSHSQETQYF.